This T cell receptor (beta chain) emerged from a study of vaccination and CD4 T cells after COVID-19. Study background: Post-diagnosis, post-COVID samples were collected after a median roughly 100 days, ranging 35 to 161. The stimulus for the cells was overlapping spike peptides derived from SARS-CoV-2, HCoV-NL63, HCoV-OC43 and HCoV-229E.

Cultured CD4+ T cell DNA was sequenced using the Oncomine TCR Beta short-read assay. TCRdb re-derived calls from the PCR reads in MiXCR, one entry per CDR3 protein. The data contain some 17,000 distinct CDR3 sequences, just over 50% of them seen just once; the ten biggest clones take up approximately 22%. The study, taken as a whole, reports: Detection of a median approximately 87% of reactive clones in convalescent patients was confined to the period after vaccination.

The sample holds one count of this clonotype. Its antigen remains unidentified. Noted time point: late sampling 161 to 241 days after vaccination in a few convalescent patients. Treatment noted: approximately 9-day PBMC culture with coronavirus spike peptide pools or control peptides (ViraFEST assay). The CDR3 runs to 13 residues. The germline V gene encodes CDR1 LGHNA and CDR2 YNFKEQ. V shed 4 bases and J shed 1 base, with 7 bases lying between them. The receptor comes from a human donor who had recovered from COVID-19. V and J are TRBV4-2 and TRBJ1-1; D unresolved. Sequencing used CD4+ T cells from blood, cultured in vitro, obtained about 7 months after SARS-CoV-2 vaccination. This CDR3 reads CASSPRANTEAFF. The DNA of the CDR3 is TGTGCCAGCAGCCCCCGGGCGAACACTGAAGCTTTCTTT.